Each of the 22 T cell receptor beta chains below was sequenced from the same sample in a study of tumor-infiltrating lymphocytes in primary liver carcinoma. The tissue used was unsorted bulk material of about 17-33 mg. RNA and DNA were co-extracted from it with the AllPrep DNA/RNA mini kit. Starting from roughly 0.5 ug of total RNA, TCR beta cDNA was produced with a primer in the constant region. Libraries of TCR beta came from three nested multiplex PCR rounds with slightly modified ARM-PCR. A C-beta reverse primer was combined with TRBV1-TRBV30 forward primers in the first two PCR rounds, and each round had around 10 cycles. TCRdb redid the calling of the multiplex PCR reads with MiXCR, one entry per CDR3 protein. The data hold about 110,000 distinct CDR3 sequences, with about four fifths observed a single time. The sequenced material came from liver tumor tissue from sampling region 3. Regarding subset: tumor region T3, left-lateral pole. These TCRs come from a man in his forties with primary liver carcinoma and hepatitis B virus infection.

On this clonotype itself: The germline gene is not matched at one end of the junction; a read error may be the cause. The chain carries TRBV5-4 and TRBJ2-5; TRBD1 is a possible D gene (5 bases). CDR1 SGHNT and CDR2 YYREEE come from the germline V gene (reference sequence). This CDR3 region has 14 residues. The CDR3, as DNA: TGTGCCAGCAGCCCAGCACAGGTGGGCGAGACCCATTACTTC. Its translation is CASSPAQVGETHYF.

Turning to this clonotype: The junction does not match germline at one end; this may be a read error. This chain links TRBV7-9 with TRBJ1-1; a weak D match, TRBD1 (6 bases). This CDR3 spans 13 amino acids. The germline gives CDR1 SEHNR, CDR2 FQNEAQ (reference sequence). Here the CDR3 reads CASSSGHGTEAFF. The CDR3 coding sequence is TGTGCCAGTAGCTCGGGACATGGTACTGAAGCTTTCTTT.

Points on this clonotype: A junction end diverges from the germline sequence, so it may reflect a read error. The chain employs TRBV12-3 or TRBV12-4 and TRBJ2-2, with 9 bases that match TRBD2. The CDR3 loop spans 17 amino acids. CDR3 residues: CASSLRGSGRNTGELFF. CDR3 sequence (DNA): TGCGCCAGCAGTCTCCGGGGTAGCGGGAGGAACACCGGGGAGCTGTTTTTT.

This chain uses TRBV7-2 with TRBJ2-7; D remains ambiguous. The V gene's germline CDR1 is SGHTA and CDR2 FQGNSA. The length of the CDR3 is 14 residues. The V and J ends lost 7 bases and 6 bases respectively, with 19 bases between them. CDR3 nucleotide sequence: TGTGCCAGCAATTTAGTAGGCAGACCACTCGAGCAGTACTTC. It codes for CASNLVGRPLEQYF.

V gene TRBV6-5 combines with J gene TRBJ1-2, with D possibly matching TRBD1 (6 bases). CDR3 length: 13 amino acids. V was pared by 8 bases and J by 4 bases, with 14 bases between. Germline loops: CDR1 MNHEY, CDR2 SVGAGI. As DNA, the CDR3 is TGTGCCAGCCGGCCAGGGGTGGGCTATGGCTACACCTTC. It specifies CASRPGVGYGYTF.

This clonotype has only one observation. This CDR3 is missing its conserved last phenylalanine or tryptophan, likely due to a read error. This CDR3 is CASSYTGPFSGDLFI. CDR3 bases: TGTGCCAGCAGCTACACAGGACCTTTCTCCGGGGACCTGTTTATT. The V gene is TRBV11-1, the J gene TRBJ2-2; the D gene could be TRBD1 or TRBD2 (5 bases each). This CDR3 is built from 15 residues. Germline V lookup: CDR1 SGHAT, CDR2 FQDESV (reference sequence).

Worth noting for this clonotype: Because it lacks the conserved phenylalanine or tryptophan at the end, this CDR3 is likely a read error. The genes are TRBV4-1 and TRBJ2-1; D possibly corresponds to TRBD2 (5 bases). The CDR3 loop spans 15 amino acids. CDR1 and CDR2 (germline): MGHRA, YSYEKL. The CDR3 nucleotides are TGCGTCAGCAGCCAACGTGGACTGCCCAGTTATGAGCAGTTCATC. As protein: CVSSQRGLPSYEQFI.

A word on this clonotype: Lacking the conserved final phenylalanine or tryptophan, this CDR3 likely reflects a read error. Because the CDR3's place on the DNA is in doubt, the DNA is left out and the CDR3 is given as listed by TCRdb. The chain links TRBV4-3 to TRBJ2-7. 13 amino acids form the CDR3, both terminal residues included. The germline gives CDR1 LGHNA, CDR2 YSLEER. The CDR3 spells CASSQDLPYEQHL.

The chain has TRBV5-6 and TRBJ1-1, with D perhaps TRBD1 (6 bases). Germline CDR1 is SGHDT and CDR2 is YYEEEE. The CDR3 is 14 residues long. V was shortened by 2 bases and J by 11 bases, with 19 bases between the two germline ends. The CDR3 DNA follows: TGTGCCAGCAGCTTTCAGGGGTTAAACAATGAGGCTTTCTTT. Protein: CASSFQGLNNEAFF.

Turning to this clonotype: The junction departs from germline at one end; a sequencing error may be responsible. The J gene is TRBJ1-1, the V gene TRBV11-2, with D possibly TRBD1 on 6 matching bases. The germline CDR1 and CDR2 sequences are SGHAT and FQNNGV. The CDR3 totals 14 residues. CDR3 bases: TGTGCCAGCAGTTTCTCGCCGGGGGACACTGAACCTTTCTTT. This sequence encodes CASSFSPGDTEPFF.

Turning to this clonotype: The junction shows a germline mismatch at one end, possibly a read error. DNA of the CDR3: TGTGCCAGCAGCCCTCGGACTAGCGGGAGTATGAGCTCCTACAAGCAGTATTTC. Translated: CASSPRTSGSMSSYKQYF. The chain carries TRBV7-8 and TRBJ2-7; TRBD2 agrees at 13 bases. This CDR3 has 18 amino acids. The germline V gene has CDR1 SGHVS and CDR2 FQNEAQ.

Of note for this clonotype: One junction end disagrees with the germline gene, perhaps due to a read error. The chain links TRBV6-2 or TRBV6-3 to TRBJ1-5, with D possibly TRBD1 on 5 matching bases. Germline V gives CDR1 MNHEY, CDR2 SVGEGT. The length of the CDR3 is 16 residues. In nucleotides, the CDR3 is TGTGCCAGCAGACATACAGGCCAGCCAGTGAATCAGCCTCAGCATTTT. Protein: CASRHTGQPVNQPQHF.

With respect to this clonotype: Relative to the germline gene, one junction end is altered; a read error may explain this. V usage is TRBV6-2 or TRBV6-3 and J usage is TRBJ2-1; no definite D call. The CDR3 sequence is 13 residues long. The germline V gene has CDR1 MNHEY and CDR2 SVGEGT. The CDR3 region has the DNA TGTGCCATCAGTTACCAGATGTGCAATGAGCAGTTCTTC. Its translation: CAISYQMCNEQFF.

Note on this clonotype: The junction does not match germline at one end; this may be a read error. The chain combines TRBV7-8 with TRBJ2-1; TRBD2 matches 11 bases. This CDR3 spans 15 amino acids. Per germline, CDR1 SGHVS and CDR2 FQNEAQ. CDR3 protein: CASSLTSGTVDERFF. CDR3 coding DNA: TGTGCCAGCAGCCTGACTAGCGGGACGGTCGATGAGCGGTTCTTC. The full variable domain, rest sourced from reference TRBV7-8 and TRBJ2-1, is GAGVSQSPRYKVAKRGQDVALRCDPISGHVSLFWYQQALGQGPEFLTYFQNEAQLDKSGLPSDRFFAERPEGSVSTLKIQRTQQEDSAVYLCASSLTSGTVDERFFGPGTRLTVL.

The rearrangement uses TRBV12-3 or TRBV12-4 and TRBJ2-5; possibly TRBD1 for D (6 bases). The CDR3 has 14 residues. V was trimmed by 8 bases and J by 1 base, leaving 14 bases between them. As DNA, the CDR3 is TGTGCCAGCGATCAGGGACACTCCCAAGAGACCCAGTACTTC. It specifies CASDQGHSQETQYF.

The J gene is TRBJ2-5, the V gene TRBV11-2, with D perhaps TRBD2 (6 bases). Germline CDR1 and CDR2: SGHAT and FQNNGV. Trimming took off 5 bases at V and 8 bases at J, with 30 bases between the two ends. The CDR3 consists of 18 residues. CDR3 amino acids: CASSPISIQGIGRETQYF. CDR3 bases: TGTGCCAGCAGCCCTATCTCAATCCAGGGTATTGGGCGGGAAACCCAGTACTTC.

The chain has TRBV6-1 and TRBJ1-2, with D uncertain. Germline lookup yields CDR1 MNHNS and CDR2 SASEGT. V was trimmed by 2 bases and J by 1 base, leaving 8 bases between them. The CDR3 is made up of 14 amino acids. In DNA, the CDR3 is TGTGCCAGCAGTGAAATTCAGTATAACTATGGCTACACCTTC. It yields the protein CASSEIQYNYGYTF.

About this clonotype itself: A much larger clone sits a single nucleotide away, making a read error possible. The chain uses TRBV5-1 and TRBJ1-6, with 7 bases lining up with TRBD1. The CDR3 totals 17 residues. Germline V gene data show CDR1 as SGHRS and CDR2 as YFSETQ. DNA of the CDR3: TGCACCAGCAGCTTGCAACAGCGGGACAGTACTAATTCACCCCTCCACTTT. Its protein product is CTSSLQQRDSTNSPLHF.

Note on this clonotype: The germline gene is not matched at one end of the junction; a read error may be the cause. The CDR3 DNA is TGTACCAGCAGTTTAGGAGGGAACAACGGGGAGCTGTTTTTT. Its protein is CTSSLGGNNGELFF. V gene TRBV28 combines with J gene TRBJ2-2; perhaps TRBD2 as D (6 bases). CDR1 and CDR2 from the germline V gene are MDHEN and SYDVKM. This CDR3 is 14 amino acids long. The full variable domain, completed using reference TRBV28 and TRBJ2-2, is DVKVTQSSRYLVKRTGEKVFLECVQDMDHENMFWYRQDPGLGLRLIYFSYDVKMKEKGDIPEGYSVSREKKERFSLILESASTNQTSMYLCTSSLGGNNGELFFGEGSRLTVL.

V gene TRBV5-6 combines with J gene TRBJ1-5; TRBD1 aligns across 9 bases. The CDR3 runs 13 residues. Germline CDR1 and CDR2: SGHDT and YYEEEE. Trimming cost V 8 bases and J 9 bases; bases outside gene matches: 9. CDR3 sequence (DNA): TGTGCCAGGTCCCGGGACAGGGATGGGCCCCAGCATTTT. Translation: CARSRDRDGPQHF.

This chain links TRBV4-3 with TRBJ2-3, with TRBD2 identical over 14 bases. The CDR3 consists of 20 residues. Germline-derived CDR1 and CDR2 are LGHNA and YSLEER. V lost 4 bases to trimming and J lost 8 bases; unmatched junction nucleotides: 20. CDR3 residues: CASSLNLPSGTSGRAGTQYF. CDR3 nucleotide sequence: TGCGCCAGCAGCCTAAATCTTCCCTCCGGGACTAGCGGGAGAGCAGGTACGCAGTATTTT.

Points on this clonotype: One end of the junction is discordant with germline, which a read error may explain. V gene TRBV11-2 combines with J gene TRBJ2-7; 8 nucleotides agree with TRBD2. This CDR3 spans 17 amino acids. Germline-derived CDR1 and CDR2 are SGHAT and FQNNGV. The CDR3 region has the DNA TGTACCAGCAGTTTAACAGCTTCGACTAGCGCACCCTACGAGCAGTACTTC. Protein sequence: CTSSLTASTSAPYEQYF.